This TCR beta chain was sequenced for a study of cytomegalovirus exposure and HLA in healthy donors (dated by TCRdb to 2016 to 2017). Context from the whole study: An earlier analysis of under 600 of the donors reported about 250 Gb of sequence data and around 110 million unique TCR beta sequences from roughly 180 million T cells. Using immunosequencing, the study profiled T cell repertoires from about 620 subjects and related those repertoires to cytomegalovirus serostatus. A later analysis re-examined previously published TCR beta repertoires from around 670 donors and added high-resolution HLA genotyping to investigate patterns of TCR occurrence. On average, roughly 200,000 unique TCR beta nucleotide sequences were sequenced per donor among 350 to 400 genotyped donors of the cohort, with 15% to 20% of those sequences being non-productive. Along with the approximately 650-subject first cohort, a separate validation cohort of over a hundred different subjects was used. Roughly five DR-DQ haplotypes were treated as single units for association and clustering because of strong linkage in the cohort. Among the approximately 430 genotyped donors, 75% to 90% belonged to the genetic ancestry cluster associated with self-reported Caucasian donors. Approximately 300 gigabases of sequencing data and 70 million to 100 million unique TCR sequences made up an early release that covered around 640 HLA-typed donors. Typing coverage varied by locus: about 620-640 donors for A, B, C, DRB1 and DQB1; 522 for DQA1; over 600 for DPA1; about 450 for DPB1. Every repertoire in the discovery cohort had been generated on one and the same sequencing platform. The later analysis used no new phenotypic data to find candidate immune exposures, relying instead on TCR beta sequences and their occurrence across donors. A later genetic analysis used genome-wide SNP genotypes for about 60% of the roughly 670 donors, treating that subset as a discovery cohort. Donor age, sex, ethnicity and CMV serostatus were collected together with the repertoire data. An earlier analysis of approximately 640 of the donors applied high-throughput TCR beta sequencing to assess whether each TCR beta V gene segment acted as functional or pseudogenic. Both class I and class II loci were covered by HLA typing, at four-digit resolution. The study aimed to test whether cataloging public T cell receptors could reveal signatures of past pathogen exposure. To predict cytomegalovirus infection status, the study brought together high-throughput TCR immunosequencing, statistical association of individual TCRs with disease status, and machine learning. What the work shows at the level of the full study, not this receptor alone: The study listed 164 TCR beta chains as associated with cytomegalovirus. Most CMV-associated TCR beta chains appeared to be HLA-restricted in a later analysis, and the HLA associations seemed to be driven largely by CMV exposure. A cluster of highly shared sequence variants was judged likely to represent a technical artifact of the sequencing pipeline. In both the original and validation cohorts, the classifier was reported to diagnose cytomegalovirus status with high specificity and sensitivity. In an earlier analysis of about 600 of the donors, most TCR beta V segments appeared in productive rearrangements about 87% or about 30% of the time, broadly matching IMGT annotations. A further reported finding was that TCR beta sequences accurately predicted the HLA-A and HLA-B alleles for most subjects in the first cohort. A later genetic analysis associated a missense DCLRE1C variant with V-gene and J-gene trimming of TCR beta chains, and an independent cohort replicated the association. Only TCR beta chains were sequenced in this cohort, and the absence of alpha or paired-chain data limited detectable features. Most TCR sequences were seen in very few donors, while some public TCRs were found in many individuals. In a later analysis, HLA-associated TCR beta chains were found to be more clonally expanded and to have lower generation probabilities than equally common non-associated chains. The presence/absence analyses assumed that sequencing depth was roughly uniform across donors, and that assumption may not be true. A later analysis associated 15,000 to 20,000 TCR beta sequences with specific HLA alleles at a false discovery rate of 0.05. Immune exposure information for the cohort was limited to CMV serostatus. According to a later analysis, TCR association rates differed among HLA loci, with DRB1 alleles showing the most associated TCRs and HLA-C alleles showing the fewest. In vitro tests confirmed that a few of the cytomegalovirus-associated TCR beta chains recognize cytomegalovirus antigens. Linkage disequilibrium might explain the correlated functional status among segregating V segments, but an unknown experimental factor could not be excluded. In a later genetic analysis, fewer N-insertions in productive TCRs were reported among donors in an Asian-associated ancestry cluster than the roughly 710-donor mean. Strong co-occurrence of HLA alleles, especially DR and DQ, made assigning TCR associations to individual alleles difficult. Several of the top co-occurrence clusters appeared to be linked to parvovirus B19, influenza, CMV and Epstein-Barr virus, according to a later analysis. According to the authors, the approach could potentially be generalized to other disease states and immunological phenotypes. Because HLA typing was missing for some donors at each locus, association tests included only the typed subset. Because counts were too low, 15 to 20 rarely observed V segments, including chromosome 9 orphons, were excluded from the earlier analysis of several hundred of the donors.

The cohort comprised fewer than 700 healthy bone marrow donors. At the time of sampling, all cohort members were nominally healthy, though unrecorded immune exposures were likely present. The donor was CMV seropositive and belonged to the group of 250 to 300 seropositive cohort members. A peripheral blood sample was collected from each donor, and TCR beta sequencing was performed on peripheral blood mononuclear cells. The Qiagen DNeasy Blood Extraction Kit was used to extract genomic DNA from the blood cell samples. Points on this clone: There is no known antigen for this receptor. No much larger clone is present one base from it, and per-base qualities are unavailable.

Libraries came from the immunoSEQ multiplex PCR assay. The multiplex PCR relied on a mix of 60 forward primers for TCR Vbeta segments and 13 reverse primers for TCR Jbeta segments. Amplification of the CDR3 region of rearranged TCR beta genes was performed with a multiplex PCR assay on genomic DNA. Amplified TCR beta libraries were sequenced as 87-base-pair reads on the Illumina HiSeq System. Concerning the study's data processing: A later analysis tallied around 80 million unique TCR beta chains across the 550 to 850 repertoires, and about 12 million of those chains were shared by two or more donors. To remove PCR and sequencing errors, raw reads were error-corrected and collapsed into unique sequences using a nearest-neighbor algorithm that merged closely related sequences. Alignment of CDR3 sequences to IMGT reference sequences was used to assign V, D and J gene segments. Each retained sequence needed at least a six-nucleotide match to both a V gene segment and a J gene segment. A rearrangement counted as productive if the CDR3 had no stop codons and remained in frame with V and J, and every other rearrangement counted as non-productive. CDR3 was defined according to IMGT convention as the region running from the second conserved V-encoded cysteine to the conserved J-encoded phenylalanine. The earlier analysis of roughly 590 of the donors excluded any sequence lacking an unambiguous match to a single V gene segment. An earlier analysis of some 610 of the donors called V segments functional above 56.7% productive rearrangements and segregating when the between-donor standard deviation exceeded 5%. A statistical classification framework was developed to diagnose cytomegalovirus status using the catalog of TCR beta chain sequences. A later analysis assigned V and J genes by comparing TCR nucleotide sequences with IMGT/GENE-DB human TR gene sequences. Using the TCRdist pipeline, a later analysis assigned CDR3 sequences along with most-parsimonious VDJ recombination scenarios. In a later analysis, every TCR beta chain was defined by the combination of its CDR3 amino acid sequence and its V-gene family, and reads without a unique V-gene family were dropped. In a later analysis, 550 to 650 highly shared, low-generation-probability nucleotide sequences were removed to address suspected cross-contamination and a sequencing artifact. A later analysis calculated a clonal expansion index for each public chain from normalized within-repertoire ranks of inferred template counts. In a later analysis, generation probabilities were computed using a VDJ recombination model fitted to out-of-frame rearrangements, and the results were checked against IGoR. In a later analysis, hypergeometric tests were used to score TCR-TCR, TCR-HLA and TCR-CMV co-occurrence, with a repertoire-size bias correction applied to TCR pairs. In a later analysis, false discovery rates were estimated by permuting HLA or CMV assignments 20 times. In a later analysis, co-occurring TCRs were grouped with DBSCAN, and TCRdist sequence similarity was added when clustering was performed within HLA-allele-positive subsets. Repertoires with fewer than 30,000 or more than 120,000 public chains were left out of co-occurrence clustering, as were five repertoires with anomalous nucleotide sharing. TCRdb carries this immuneACCESS record with in-frame sequences only. Its versions omit some clonotypes, under half of them owing to an unresolved V gene in the studies checked, with the rest unexplained. V and J calls and clone size are given by that table; D and trimming were obtained from the DNA. The sample records about 140,000 clones, roughly four fifths of which are singletons. Of the sample, roughly 3.2% falls within the top ten clones.

This TCR came from a man aged 18 to 35 in good health and CMV-seropositive. The sample consisted of PBMCs.

Read as DNA, the sequence is TGTGCCAGCATCCAAATGGGAGGAAGCAATCAGCCCCAGCATTTT. This gives the protein CASIQMGGSNQPQHF. The rearranged chain carries TRBV28 and TRBJ1-5; no D gene is confidently identified. Based on the germline V gene, the CDR1 and CDR2 sequences are MDHEN and SYDVKM. V loses 7 bases of germline sequence and J loses 1 base, and the interval between the two ends is 14 bases. The CDR3 sequence holds 15 residues, the cysteine and phenylalanine included. Solely the CDR3 DNA is kept, with 45 bases framed from the first base.